One sample yielded the 29 T cell receptor beta chains listed below, sequenced in a study of blood T cell repertoires in COVID-19. Profiling relied on immunoSEQ multiplex PCR, and the TCRdb table lists in-frame clones only, not all of them. Of 150,000 or so clones listed, less than 95% are singletons. Specimen: peripheral blood. All receptors derive from a man aged 45-60 years with acute or convalescent COVID-19.

The chain employs TRBV27 and TRBJ1-1, with 9 bases that match TRBD1. Germline V lookup: CDR1 MNHEY, CDR2 SMNVEV (reference sequence). The CDR3 has 16 amino acids. V was pared by 4 bases and J by 3 bases, with 9 bases of the junction left unmatched. For the CDR3, the DNA is TGTGCCAGCAGTTCACGGACAGGGGCGAGGTACACTGAAGCTTTCTTT. This sequence encodes CASSSRTGARYTEAFF.

CDR3 residues: CASSPSLPGLTSGEQYV. The CDR3 DNA is TGTGCCAGCAGCCCGAGTCTCCCGGGACTCACGTCAGGTGAGCAGTACGTC. The chain has TRBV28 and TRBJ2-7, with D perhaps matching TRBD2 (6 bases). Trimming took off 6 bases at V and 7 bases at J, with 28 bases between the two ends. Germline V gives CDR1 MDHEN, CDR2 SYDVKM. The CDR3 totals 17 residues.

The chain links TRBV29-1 to TRBJ1-1, with a possible D match to TRBD1 (5 bases). CDR1 SQVTM and CDR2 ANQGSEA come from the germline V gene. This CDR3 spans 14 amino acids. V was cut by 6 bases and J by 4 bases, with 18 bases left in between. CDR3 sequence: CSVAEGRQGTEAFF. CDR3 DNA: TGCAGCGTCGCAGAGGGGAGGCAGGGCACTGAAGCTTTCTTT.

This rearrangement joins TRBV7-3 to TRBJ2-6; D gene uncertain. Trimming cost V 4 bases and J 7 bases, with 8 bases left between them. CDR3 size: 13 residues. The V gene's germline CDR1 is SGHTA and CDR2 FQGTGA. The CDR3 sequence is CASSSRSANVLTF. CDR3 DNA sequence: TGTGCCAGCAGCTCCCGTAGTGCCAACGTCCTGACTTTC.

This sequence joins TRBV12-3 or TRBV12-4 and TRBJ1-2; D may be TRBD1 (5 bases). Trimming took off 6 bases at V and 1 base at J, with 9 bases between the two ends. The CDR3 has 13 residues. The CDR3 here is CASSTTVNYGYTF. CDR3 DNA sequence: TGTGCCAGCAGCACGACAGTTAACTATGGCTACACCTTC.

V usage is TRBV24-1 and J usage is TRBJ2-7, with 8 bases identical to TRBD1. The trim removed 0 bases at V and 0 bases at J, leaving 9 bases unmatched. Germline V gene data show CDR1 as KGHDR and CDR2 as SFDVKD. This CDR3 region has 18 residues. CDR3 DNA sequence: TGTGCCACCAGTGATTTGCTGACCGGGACAGGACCCTCCTACGAGCAGTACGTC. Residues: CATSDLLTGTGPSYEQYV.

The V and J genes are TRBV28 and TRBJ2-7; 10 positions match TRBD1. The germline gives CDR1 MDHEN, CDR2 SYDVKM. V gave up 8 bases and J gave up 4 bases; unmatched junction bases: 2. The CDR3 consists of 12 residues. The CDR3 sequence is CASGQGDYEQYF. The CDR3, as DNA: TGTGCCAGCGGACAGGGGGATTACGAGCAGTACTTC.

The chain is built from TRBV9 and TRBJ2-4; TRBD2 matches at 7 bases. There are 15 residues in the CDR3. J gave up 2 bases and V 3 bases, and 5 bases lay outside the gene matches. Germline values: CDR1 SGDLS, CDR2 YYNGEE. The CDR3 is CASSGSGATKNIQYF. The CDR3 DNA reads TGTGCCAGCAGCGGGAGCGGGGCAACCAAAAACATTCAGTACTTC.

The V gene is TRBV7-9, the J gene TRBJ2-7, with 7 bases aligning to TRBD2. In germline, CDR1 is SEHNR, CDR2 FQNEAQ (reference sequence). The CDR3 runs 16 residues. V was clipped by 1 base and J by 3 bases; unmatched bases: 9. The CDR3 DNA follows: TGTGCCAGCAGCTTAGGGTTTGGCGGGAGTTACTACGAGCAGTACTTC. Translated: CASSLGFGGSYYEQYF. Combining the CDR3 with reference TRBV7-9 and TRBJ2-7 gives the whole variable domain DTGVSQNPRHKITKRGQNVTFRCDPISEHNRLYWYRQTLGQGPEFLTYFQNEAQLEKSRLLSDRFSAERPKGSFSTLEIQRTEQGDSAMYLCASSLGFGGSYYEQYFGPGTRLTVT.

The chain links TRBV7-6 to TRBJ2-7; 12 nucleotides match TRBD2. The CDR3 has 18 residues. V trimming: 5 bases; J trimming: 2 bases; junction bases outside the gene matches: 13. Germline-derived CDR1 and CDR2 are SGHVS and FNYEAQ. DNA for the CDR3: TGTGCCAGCAGCGCCCTCCCGGGACTAGCGGGTGCACCCTACGAGCAGTACTTC. Translating gives CASSALPGLAGAPYEQYF.

V gene TRBV7-3 combines with J gene TRBJ2-1, with a weak D call TRBD1 (6 bases). The V end lost 0 bases, the J end lost 4 bases, and 10 bases lay between the germline ends. Germline V gene sequence: CDR1 SGHTA, CDR2 FQGTGA. The CDR3 is 15 residues long. The CDR3 loop is CASSLTTGEYNEQFF. The CDR3 bases are TGTGCCAGCAGCTTAACGACAGGAGAGTACAATGAGCAGTTCTTC.

A few counts support this clone. The chain carries TRBV9 and TRBJ2-7; TRBD2 matches at 8 bases. The ends lost 0 bases at V and 4 bases at J; junction bases unmatched: 6. This CDR3 is 15 amino acids long. CDR1 and CDR2 from the germline V gene are SGDLS and YYNGEE. This CDR3 is CASSVASGGPYEQYF. In DNA, the CDR3 is TGTGCCAGCAGCGTAGCTTCGGGAGGGCCGTACGAGCAGTACTTC.

The chain has TRBV6-5 and TRBJ2-7; unclear D gene. V shed 6 bases and J shed 10 bases, with 19 bases lying between them. CDR1 and CDR2 from the germline V gene are MNHEY and SVGAGI. The CDR3 is 13 amino acids. The DNA for the CDR3 is TGTGCCAGCAGAGTAGACACGGCCTCTCGACAGTACTTC. It encodes CASRVDTASRQYF.

This chain connects TRBV4-3 to TRBJ2-3; 11 nucleotides line up with TRBD2. Per the germline V gene, CDR1 is LGHNA and CDR2 is YSLEER. This CDR3 spans 18 amino acids. V was pared by 3 bases and J by 7 bases, with 15 bases of the junction left unmatched. The chain's CDR3 is CASSHYHGIAGGLYTQYF. DNA of the CDR3: TGCGCCAGCAGCCATTACCACGGGATAGCGGGGGGGCTATATACGCAGTATTTT.

The chain joins TRBV30 to TRBJ1-4; D unclear. The CDR3 runs 14 residues. The germline V gene encodes CDR1 GTSNPN and CDR2 SVGIG (reference sequence). Trimming cost V 0 bases and J 8 bases, with 13 bases left between them. In DNA, the CDR3 is TGTGCCTGGAGTGTACGGGAGGGTTTCGAAAAACTGTTTTTT. It is translated as CAWSVREGFEKLFF.

This chain connects TRBV7-3 to TRBJ2-7, with D perhaps TRBD2 (6 bases). CDR3 length equals 15 residues. Germline loops: CDR1 SGHTA, CDR2 FQGTGA. Trimming pared 2 bases from V and 5 bases from J, leaving 16 bases between. The DNA for the CDR3 is TGTGCCAGCAGCTTAGATGGGGGGTCGGAAAACGAGCAGTACTTC. It encodes CASSLDGGSENEQYF.

The chain recombines TRBV7-8 with TRBJ1-2, with 10 nucleotides matching TRBD1. The germline CDR1 and CDR2 sequences are SGHVS and FQNEAQ. V lost 2 bases, J lost 2 bases, and 5 bases stayed unmatched. The CDR3 has 16 amino acids. The CDR3 coding sequence is TGTGCCAGCAGCTTATCACCGGGACAGGGGAACTATGGCTACACCTTC. Protein sequence: CASSLSPGQGNYGYTF.

The V call is TRBV6-2 or TRBV6-3, the J call TRBJ1-6, with D possibly matching TRBD1 (5 bases). This CDR3 spans 14 amino acids. From germline, CDR1 is MNHEY and CDR2 SVGEGT. V shed 2 bases and J shed 8 bases, with 10 bases lying between them. The CDR3 DNA follows: TGTGCCAGCAGTTACAGGGGCCCTTATTCACCCCTCCACTTT. It specifies CASSYRGPYSPLHF.

This chain's CDR3 is CASSQDLWQPQHF. CDR3 DNA: TGCGCCAGCAGCCAAGATCTATGGCAGCCCCAGCATTTT. The chain has TRBV4-1 and TRBJ1-5; D unclear. The CDR3 totals 13 residues. With 0 bases removed from V and 7 bases from J, the gap between germline ends came to 7 bases. Per the germline V gene, CDR1 is MGHRA and CDR2 is YSYEKL.

The gene calls are TRBV6-6 and TRBJ1-5; 7 positions match TRBD1. Germline lookup yields CDR1 MNHNY and CDR2 SVGAGI (reference sequence). The CDR3 is 13 amino acids. Trimming at V came to 8 bases and at J to 2 bases, leaving 3 bases not matched to a gene. The CDR3: CASSGQRNQPQHF. CDR3 sequence (DNA): TGTGCCAGCTCGGGACAGCGCAATCAGCCCCAGCATTTT.

This clone has more than one count but fewer than ten. The chain uses TRBV7-2 and TRBJ1-6; 7 bases align to TRBD1. This CDR3 region has 18 residues. Trimming cost V 1 base and J 10 bases; bases outside gene matches: 16. The germline CDR1 and CDR2 sequences are SGHTA and FQGNSA. This chain's CDR3 is CASSLGSWAQQTGSPLHF. CDR3 bases: TGTGCCAGCAGCTTAGGGTCCTGGGCCCAGCAGACAGGGTCACCCCTCCACTTT. The full variable domain, in which reference TRBV7-2 and TRBJ1-6 provide the parts outside the CDR3, is GAGVSQSPSNKVTEKGKDVELRCDPISGHTALYWYRQSLGQGLEFLIYFQGNSAPDKSGLPSDRFSAERTGGSVSTLTIQRTQQEDSAVYLCASSLGSWAQQTGSPLHFGNGTRLTVT.

The chain combines TRBV6-6 with TRBJ2-7, with a weak D call TRBD1 (6 bases). V gave up 5 bases and J gave up 4 bases, with 18 bases separating them. From germline, CDR1 is MNHNY and CDR2 SVGAGI (reference sequence). This CDR3 is 15 amino acids long. The CDR3 bases are TGTGCCAGCAGTACGAACAGGGAAGGGTGGTACGAGCAGTACGTC. Encoded protein: CASSTNREGWYEQYV.

The V and J genes are TRBV4-2 and TRBJ2-2; D perhaps matches TRBD1 (5 bases). Trimming stripped 5 bases from V and 0 bases from J, with 13 bases between. CDR3 length equals 16 residues. The germline V gene encodes CDR1 LGHNA and CDR2 YNFKEQ. The CDR3 bases are TGTGCCAGCAGCAACCCGGACATCTCGAACACCGGGGAGCTGTTTTTT. Translating gives CASSNPDISNTGELFF.

The V and J genes are TRBV28 and TRBJ2-1; 14 bases fit TRBD2. CDR1 and CDR2 (germline): MDHEN, SYDVKM. The CDR3 has 19 amino acids. V trimming: 4 bases; J trimming: 3 bases; junction bases outside the gene matches: 11. CDR3 sequence reads: CASSSPGTSGSGLYNEQFF. The CDR3, as DNA: TGTGCCAGCAGTTCCCCCGGGACTAGCGGGAGTGGTCTCTACAATGAGCAGTTCTTC.

The rearrangement joins TRBV4-1 to TRBJ1-5; 7 nucleotides align to TRBD1. Trimming cost V 3 bases and J 6 bases; bases outside gene matches: 17. CDR1 and CDR2 from the germline V gene are MGHRA and YSYEKL. This CDR3 spans 18 amino acids. DNA for the CDR3: TGCGCCAGCAGCCACCGACAGGGTTCCTTATCCGGTACTCAGCCCCAGCATTTT. Its protein product is CASSHRQGSLSGTQPQHF.

This clone was found once. The rearrangement links TRBV10-2 to TRBJ1-5; weak D call: TRBD1 (5 bases). Germline V gives CDR1 WSHSY, CDR2 SAAADI. V shed 6 bases and J shed 5 bases, with 11 bases lying between them. This CDR3 spans 13 amino acids. CDR3 loop: CASRWDWDQPQHF. In DNA, the CDR3 is TGCGCCAGCAGGTGGGACTGGGATCAGCCCCAGCATTTT.

The chain joins TRBV3-1 (or the pseudogene TRBV3-2) to TRBJ2-5; D is possibly TRBD2 (6 bases). The V end lost 10 bases, the J end lost 0 bases, and 15 bases lay between the germline ends. CDR1 is LGHDT, CDR2 YNNKEL, per germline (reference sequence). The CDR3 runs to 14 residues. The chain's CDR3 is CATCRLAHQETQYF. In DNA form, the CDR3 reads TGTGCCACCTGTCGCCTAGCGCACCAAGAGACCCAGTACTTC.

This clone has a single count. The genes are TRBV28 and TRBJ1-2, with D unresolved. Trimming removed 1 base at V and 6 bases at J, with 6 bases between. The germline gives CDR1 MDHEN, CDR2 SYDVKM. This CDR3 is built from 12 residues. DNA of the CDR3: TGTGCCAGCAGTTTATACGGTAATGGCTACACCTTC. This gives the protein CASSLYGNGYTF.

V gene TRBV28 combines with J gene TRBJ2-1, with a tentative D call TRBD1 (6 bases). The V end was cut by 2 bases, the J end by 0 bases, with 11 bases between. Germline CDR1 is MDHEN and CDR2 is SYDVKM. The CDR3 sequence is 16 residues long. For the CDR3, the DNA is TGTGCCAGCAGTTTACCAGGGACAAGCTCCTACAATGAGCAGTTCTTC. Translating it yields CASSLPGTSSYNEQFF.